The 31 T cell receptor delta chains presented below share a single source sample, sequenced in a study of gamma-delta chains in newborns, infants, children. TCRdb re-processed the reads using CATT. The sample yields 7,000 or so delta-chain clones, roughly 0.7% seen once. The sequencing sample was made of blood. The receptor source for this set is a child who was a newborn, infant or young child, either healthy, febrile or measles-vaccinated (not recorded which).

Of note for this clone: At one of its ends the junction is not consistent with the germline gene, which may arise from a read error. This sequence joins TRDV2 and TRDJ2, with a weak D call TRDD3 (6 bases). The length of the CDR3 is 14 residues. Germline V gene lookup returns CDR1 GEAIGNYY and CDR2 EKD. The CDR3 DNA reads as TGTGCCTGTGACACCTGGGGGCCGACAGCACAACCCTTCTTT. The encoded protein is CACDTWGPTAQPFF.

A remark on this clone: The protein TCRdb lists belongs to a much larger clone and differs from this DNA's translation at residue 7, which points to a read error; the protein shown is made from the DNA. The chain carries TRDV2 and TRDJ3, with 7 bases aligning to TRDD3. J gave up 3 bases and V 3 bases, and 10 bases lay outside the gene matches. In germline, CDR1 is GEAIGNYY, CDR2 EKD. The CDR3 has 18 residues. This chain's CDR3 is CACDLVPGDLWDTRQMFF. CDR3 nucleotides: TGTGCCTGTGACTTGGTACCGGGGGATCTCTGGGACACCCGACAGATGTTTTTC.

With regard to this clone: A single base is all that separates this from a far larger clone, so a read error is likely. Other DNA sequences within the sample encode an identical CDR3. This CDR3 is CACDTAGGISWDTRQMFF. CDR3 bases: TGTGCCTGTGACACCGCTGGGGGGATCTCCTGGGACACCCGACAAATGTTTTTC. The chain has TRDV2 and TRDJ3; 7 positions agree with TRDD3. Germline CDR1 and CDR2: GEAIGNYY and EKD. The CDR3 consists of 18 residues.

There are many counts of this clone. The identical CDR3 is also encoded by other nucleotide sequences in the sample. V gene TRDV2 combines with J gene TRDJ2; unclear D gene. Germline V gives CDR1 GEAIGNYY, CDR2 EKD. Trimming pared 4 bases from V and 0 bases from J, leaving 14 bases between. The CDR3 is 16 amino acids. The CDR3 coding sequence is TGTGCCTGTGATACCGTTTATGACGCTTTGACAGCACAACTCTTCTTT. Translating it yields CACDTVYDALTAQLFF.

A word on this clone: One junction end does not reproduce the germline sequence, and a read error may be involved. The J gene is TRDJ2, the V gene TRDV2; D is perhaps TRDD3 (5 bases). Germline V gene data show CDR1 as GEAIGNYY and CDR2 as EKD. The CDR3 is made up of 16 amino acids. The CDR3 DNA is TGTGCCTGTGACAGCCTGGGTGGATTGGCTTTGACAGCACAACACTTC. It encodes CACDSLGGLALTAQHF.

This clone is labeled as medium-sized. Other DNA sequences within the sample encode an identical CDR3. The genes are TRDV2 and TRDJ3, with 7 bases matching TRDD3. Looked up from germline, CDR1 is GEAIGNYY and CDR2 is EKD. V was clipped by 0 bases and J by 0 bases; unmatched bases: 4. CDR3 length: 18 amino acids. This CDR3 is CACDTGGFSSWDTRQMFF. CDR3 sequence (DNA): TGTGCCTGTGACACCGGGGGATTCAGCTCCTGGGACACCCGACAGATGTTTTTC.

As regards this clone: This sequence may be a read error, since a much larger clone differs from it by one base. This sample includes further DNA sequences coding for the same CDR3. J is TRDJ3 and V is TRDV2; TRDD3 matches 11 bases. Germline loops: CDR1 GEAIGNYY, CDR2 EKD. The V and J ends lost 1 base and 3 bases, in that order; junction bases with no gene match: 4. This CDR3 is built from 18 residues. DNA of the CDR3: TGTGCCTGTGACACTGGGGGATACGCGGACTGGGACACCCGACAGATGTTTTTC. Translation gives CACDTGGYADWDTRQMFF.

Details on this clone: A read error is the likely source, as a far larger clone sits one nucleotide away. The same CDR3 arises from other DNA sequences in this sample as well. The CDR3 DNA reads TGTGCCTGTGACGCCGCCGGGGGATACTGGGACACCCGACAGATGTTTTTC. Its translation is CACDAAGGYWDTRQMFF. The rearrangement links TRDV2 to TRDJ3, with 8 nucleotides matching TRDD3. Germline V gives CDR1 GEAIGNYY, CDR2 EKD. The J segment lost 3 bases and the V segment lost 3 bases, leaving 6 bases of the junction unmatched. The CDR3 is made up of 17 amino acids.

The table lists this clone with a few counts. TCRdb's protein for this DNA is that of a much larger clone and differs from the translation at residue 12, likely a read error; the protein shown is the DNA translation. The J gene is TRDJ3, the V gene TRDV2; 7 nucleotides agree with TRDD3. J gave up 3 bases and V 3 bases, and 16 bases lay outside the gene matches. The CDR3 has 20 amino acids. The germline CDR1 and CDR2 sequences are GEAIGNYY and EKD. CDR3 sequence (DNA): TGTGCCTGTGACTCAACCCCTCTTGGGGATAGCTTCTGGGACACCCGACAGATGTTTTTC. Translation gives CACDSTPLGDSFWDTRQMFF.

This clone turned up a few times. A much more abundant neighbour one base away suggests this may be a read error. The chain is built from TRDV2 and TRDJ3; 8 bases line up with TRDD3. Germline values: CDR1 GEAIGNYY, CDR2 EKD. J gave up 0 bases and V 2 bases, and 8 bases lay outside the gene matches. The CDR3 length is 19 residues. CDR3 residues: CACDILGATASWDTRQMFF. DNA of the CDR3: TGTGCCTGTGACATACTGGGGGCTACGGCCTCCTGGGACACCCGACAGATGTTTTTC.

There are a few counts of this clone. This chain uses TRDV2 with TRDJ2; 8 bases agree with TRDD3. V lost 0 bases to trimming and J lost 6 bases; unmatched junction nucleotides: 2. There are 14 residues in the CDR3. Looked up from germline, CDR1 is GEAIGNYY and CDR2 is EKD. The CDR3 sequence: CACDTGGYAAQLFF. The CDR3 bases are TGTGCCTGTGACACCGGGGGATATGCAGCACAACTCTTCTTT.

Judged by abundance, this clone is medium-sized (0.01 to 0.1%). Other DNA variants within this sample encode the same CDR3. J is TRDJ3 and V is TRDV2; 7 bases are shared with TRDD3. The CDR3 extends over 17 amino acids. V was pared by 2 bases and J by 2 bases, with 5 bases of the junction left unmatched. Germline values: CDR1 GEAIGNYY, CDR2 EKD. The CDR3 protein is CACDSTGVPWDTRQMFF. For the CDR3, the DNA is TGTGCCTGTGACAGTACTGGGGTTCCCTGGGACACCCGACAGATGTTTTTC.

In its sample, this clone is medium-sized. With a much larger clone just one base away, this may be a read error. V gene TRDV2 combines with J gene TRDJ3; weak D call: TRDD3 (5 bases). CDR1 and CDR2 (germline): GEAIGNYY, EKD. The CDR3 contains 14 residues. The DNA for the CDR3 is TGTGCCTGTGACACGGTGGGGTCCACCCTACAGATGTTTTTC. Encoded protein: CACDTVGSTLQMFF.

This clone was counted a few times. A far larger clone is one base from this, pointing to a likely read error. This sample also contains other DNA sequences that code for the same CDR3. The chain is built from TRDV2 and TRDJ3; 13 nucleotides align to TRDD3. Germline V gene data show CDR1 as GEAIGNYY and CDR2 as EKD. This CDR3 has 20 amino acids. CDR3 protein: CACDKVLGDTLSWDTRQMFF. The CDR3 DNA sequence: TGTGCTTGTGACAAAGTACTGGGGGATACGCTCTCCTGGGACACCCGACAGATGTTTTTC.

As regards this clone: For this DNA, TCRdb reports the protein of a much larger clone, which diverges at residue 9, most likely from a read error; the protein presented here is translated directly from the DNA. The chain combines TRDV2 with TRDJ3, with D possibly being TRDD3 (6 bases). This CDR3 has 18 residues. Looked up from germline, CDR1 is GEAIGNYY and CDR2 is EKD. The V and J ends lost 0 bases and 0 bases respectively, with 11 bases between them. The CDR3 bases are TGTGCCTGTGACACCTTGGGGGGAGTCTCCTGGGACACCCGACAGATGTTTTTC. The encoded protein is CACDTLGGVSWDTRQMFF.

This clone was counted only a few times. Being one base from a much bigger clone, this may be a read error. Other DNA sequences within the sample encode an identical CDR3. The genes are TRDV2 and TRDJ2; possible D gene TRDD3, 6 bases. Germline assignment: CDR1 GEAIGNYY and CDR2 EKD. The CDR3 has 14 residues. CDR3 nucleotide sequence: TGTGCCTGTGACACGTGGGATATGACGGCACAACTCTTCTTT. Translation gives CACDTWDMTAQLFF.

Points on this clone: The protein in TCRdb stems from a much larger clone and differs at residue 7 from this DNA's translation, likely a read error; here the protein is translated from the DNA. This chain uses TRDV2 with TRDJ3, with D hard to call. Trimming took 0 bases from V and 2 from J, leaving 7 bases between them. The CDR3 is 16 amino acids. Germline CDR1 GEAIGNYY, CDR2 EKD. This chain's CDR3 is CACDTWETWDTRQMFF. CDR3 coding DNA: TGTGCCTGTGACACCTGGGAGACCTGGGACACCCGACAGATGTTTTTC.

As concerns this clone: TCRdb's protein for this DNA is that of a much larger clone and differs from the translation at residue 3, likely a read error; the protein shown is the DNA translation. V and J are TRDV2 and TRDJ3, with 10 nucleotides matching TRDD3. Germline V gene lookup returns CDR1 GEAIGNYY and CDR2 EKD. The CDR3 covers 18 residues. The CDR3 DNA reads TGTGCCCGTGACACCGGGGGATACGGCTCCTGGGACACCCGACAGATGTTTTTC. Translation: CARDTGGYGSWDTRQMFF.

Of note for this clone: Possible read error: a much larger clone is one base away. The chain carries TRDV2 and TRDJ3; D unclear. Trimming shortened V by 3 bases and J by 0 bases, and 11 bases separated the two germline ends. This CDR3 has 17 residues. Per the germline V gene, CDR1 is GEAIGNYY and CDR2 is EKD. This CDR3 is CACDPVMFSWDTRQMFF. CDR3 nucleotides: TGTGCCTGTGACCCCGTAATGTTCTCCTGGGACACCCGACAGATGTTTTTC.

Concerning this clone: It is likely a read error: a sequence one base away is far more abundant. In the same sample, other DNA sequences code for this CDR3. This rearrangement joins TRDV2 to TRDJ3, with 9 bases that match TRDD3. The CDR3 consists of 18 residues. Germline values: CDR1 GEAIGNYY, CDR2 EKD. CDR3 sequence: CACDNTGGVSWDTRQMFF. The DNA for the CDR3 is TGTGCCTGTGACAATACTGGGGGAGTCTCCTGGGACACCCGACAAATGTTTTTC.

In this sample, this clone is medium-sized. This CDR3 is also generated by other DNA sequences in the sample. V and J are TRDV2 and TRDJ3; 8 bases agree with TRDD3. V was clipped by 0 bases and J by 0 bases; unmatched bases: 6. The length of the CDR3 is 19 residues. CDR1 and CDR2 from the germline V gene are GEAIGNYY and EKD. CDR3 in amino acids: CACDTAWGMSSWDTRQMFF. DNA of the CDR3: TGTGCCTGTGACACCGCGTGGGGGATGAGCTCCTGGGACACCCGACAGATGTTTTTC.

In regard to this clone: Compared with germline, one end of the junction differs, possibly owing to a read error. The V gene is TRDV2, the J gene TRDJ3, with 8 bases fitting TRDD3. The germline gives CDR1 GEAIGNYY, CDR2 EKD. This CDR3 is built from 17 residues. The CDR3 region is CACESLWGTWGTRQMFF. The CDR3 DNA is TGTGCCTGTGAGTCTCTCTGGGGGACCTGGGGCACCCGACAGATGTTTTTC.

Judged by abundance, this clone is medium-sized. In the same sample, other DNA sequences code for this CDR3. CDR3 protein: CACDPLLGEPKLIF. The CDR3, as DNA: TGTGCCTGTGACCCCCTACTGGGGGAGCCGAAACTCATCTTT. The rearrangement uses TRDV2 and TRDJ1; 9 bases match TRDD3. Germline lookup yields CDR1 GEAIGNYY and CDR2 EKD. Trimming cost V 3 bases and J 8 bases; bases outside gene matches: 9. The CDR3 sequence is 14 residues long.

Comment on this clone: Being one base from a much bigger clone, this may be a read error. This chain links TRDV2 with TRDJ1, with 12 positions matching TRDD3. This CDR3 is built from 17 residues. Looked up from germline, CDR1 is GEAIGNYY and CDR2 is EKD. CDR3 in DNA: TGTGCCTGTGATGTACTGGGGGATACCATTGCAACCGATGAACTCATCTTT. This gives the protein CACDVLGDTIATDELIF.

With regard to this clone: A far larger clone is just one base off, so this is likely a read error. The same CDR3 also results from other DNA sequences found in this sample. The chain has TRDV2 and TRDJ2; 10 bases align to TRDD3. CDR3 length: 18 amino acids. CDR1 and CDR2 (germline): GEAIGNYY, EKD. The V segment lost 2 bases and the J segment 2 bases; nucleotides outside the gene matches: 10. This chain's CDR3 is CACDNLLGDASLTAQLFF. The DNA of the CDR3 is TGTGCCTGTGACAACTTACTGGGGGATGCATCGTTGACAGCACAACTCTTCTTT.

Of note for this clone: The TCRdb protein, from a much larger clone, departs from this DNA's translation at residue 12, likely by read error; the protein shown derives from the DNA. The chain couples TRDV2 to TRDJ3, with 12 nucleotides matching TRDD3. CDR1 GEAIGNYY and CDR2 EKD come from the germline V gene. The CDR3 loop spans 19 amino acids. For the CDR3, the DNA is TGTGCCTGTGACAAAGTACTGGGGGATACCGCCTGTGACACCCGACAGATGTTTTTC. Translation: CACDKVLGDTACDTRQMFF.

In its sample, this clone is medium-sized (0.01 to 0.1%). CDR3 amino acids: CACDTVGPDTRQMFF. CDR3 DNA: TGTGCCTGTGACACCGTGGGCCCCGACACCCGACAGATGTTTTTC. The rearrangement links TRDV2 to TRDJ3; D not certain. The CDR3 sequence is 15 residues long. Germline values: CDR1 GEAIGNYY, CDR2 EKD. V gave up 0 bases and J gave up 7 bases, with 9 bases separating them.

This clone has only a few counts. A read error is possible here, since a much larger clone lies one base away. The sample holds other DNA sequences that translate to the same CDR3. J is TRDJ2 and V is TRDV2; 9 nucleotides line up with TRDD3. The CDR3 loop spans 17 amino acids. Germline V gene sequence: CDR1 GEAIGNYY, CDR2 EKD. In DNA, the CDR3 is TGTGCCTGTGACGTTCTGGGGGATCCATCTTTGACTGCACAACTCTTCTTT. As protein: CACDVLGDPSLTAQLFF.

As for this clone: One end of the junction varies from germline; a read error may be responsible. This chain joins TRDV2 and TRDJ3; 12 nucleotides match TRDD3. Germline V gene data show CDR1 as GEAIGNYY and CDR2 as EKD. This CDR3 comprises 18 residues. CDR3 bases: TGTGCCTGTGACATACTGGGGGATACTAGCTGGGACACCCAACAGATGTTTTTC. Translating it yields CACDILGDTSWDTQQMFF.

On this clone: TCRdb has a much larger clone's protein, which differs at residue 10 from the translation of this DNA, likely because of a read error; what is shown is the protein translated from the DNA. This rearrangement joins TRDV2 to TRDJ1; 8 nucleotides line up with TRDD3. Germline lookup yields CDR1 GEAIGNYY and CDR2 EKD. Unmatched junction bases numbered 5, after V lost 0 bases and J lost 0 bases. The CDR3 is 16 amino acids. The CDR3 bases are TGTGCCTGTGACACCTGGGGGATGATAGACACCGATAAACTCATCTTT. It encodes CACDTWGMIDTDKLIF.

This clone was observed a handful of times. A read error may account for a junction end that differs from germline. The same CDR3 can be traced to other DNA sequences in this sample. The chain is built from TRDV2 and TRDJ3; 9 bases fit TRDD3. There are 20 residues in the CDR3. CDR1 is GEAIGNYY and CDR2 is EKD in the germline V gene. The CDR3 nucleotides are TGTGCCTGTGACCTTACTGGGGGAAACCCTAGCTCCTGGGACACCCGGCAGATGTTTTTC. Amino acids: CACDLTGGNPSSWDTRQMFF.